This T cell receptor (beta chain) was recorded in a study of graft-versus-host responses after intestinal transplantation (dated by TCRdb to the early 2020s). About the full investigation: The transplants that recipients got were multivisceral, liver-intestinal, or isolated intestinal. Every recipient was given anti-thymocyte globulin induction, followed by approximately 3 years of maintenance tacrolimus and steroids. Bulk TCR-beta CDR3 sequencing was used to track graft-versus-host and host-versus-graft alloreactive T cell clones in the graft, circulation and bone marrow after intestinal transplantation. To identify alloreactive clones, pre-transplant mixed lymphocyte reaction products were sequenced and compared with unstimulated pre-transplant donor and recipient T cells. Of the 20 to 25 intestinal transplant recipients enrolled in the cohort, one of whom was a retransplant, a few patients without pretransplant specimens were excluded. Donor T cell macrochimerism was defined as a peak of at least 4% donor T cells among recipient peripheral blood mononuclear cells. Rather than going through the commercial service, samples from three later patients were sequenced in-house on an Illumina MiSeq and processed with MiXCR. Summary of the overall study and its limitations: Conclusions were limited by the relatively low number and heterogeneity of intestinal transplant patients. In the allografts of patients with donor T cell macrochimerism, GvH to HvG T cell clonal ratios were high. Peak levels of circulating GvH clones were associated with declines in HvG clones early after transplant. GvH clones turned up in recipient bone marrow, with some appearing earlier in ileal mucosa or blood, a pattern consistent with an intestinal mucosal origin.

V gives up 3 bases and J gives up 6 bases, and the segment between their germline ends measures 15 bases. Reading from cysteine to phenylalanine, the CDR3 counts 14 amino acids. The only DNA kept is the CDR3, 42 bases in frame from the first base. CDR1 and CDR2 (MGHDK, SYGVNS) derive from the germline V gene. Library creation used the immunoSEQ multiplex PCR assay. For most patients, genomic DNA was isolated using the Qiagen DNeasy Blood and Tissue Kit and was shipped frozen to Adaptive Biotechnologies for TCR sequencing. Adaptive Biotechnologies carried out high-throughput TCR-beta CDR3 sequencing of genomic DNA for most patients. Under the source paper's analysis protocol: Adaptive's ImmunoSEQ software was the source of the TCR sequencing data for approximately 18 patients, while three other patients were processed with MiXCR and VDJtools. To correct CD4 versus CD8 sorting errors, sequences present in both subsets at a frequency ratio below 5:1 were removed. CDR3 nucleotide sequences shared between donor and recipient were removed because their origin could not be assigned. Alloreactive clones required at least 2-fold expansion over unstimulated cells and minimum CFSE-low frequency of 0.002% (template counts) or 0.001% (read counts). Clones were considered mappable if detected in sequenced pre-transplant spleen, lymph node, or MLR CFSE-low populations of the donor or recipient. Cumulative frequency of alloreactive clones was calculated as a percentage of all sequences weighted by copy number. What TCRdb holds here is the immuneACCESS table cut down to in-frame rearrangements. Part of the clones is not present; checked against another copy, under half of the missing clones reflect an unresolved V gene, and the others are unexplained. That table is the source of V, J and clone size, and D and trimming were worked out from the DNA. This sample comprises some 87,000 clones, over 80% of them detected only once. The ten largest make up approximately 1.1% of the sample.

Sample time point, as interpreted from the label and publication: cells obtained before transplantation from donor or recipient. CD3+CD4+ and CD3+CD8+ populations were FACS-sorted from unstimulated pre-transplant donor and recipient cells taken from spleen or lymph nodes. About this clone: Its antigen is still unknown. Qualities for individual bases were not recorded, and no much larger clone is one base off.

This receptor was identified in a human donor who was the organ donor for an intestinal transplant. The sequence joins TRBV25-1 to TRBJ2-7; the D gene is possibly TRBD1, with 5 bases matching. The specimen was unstimulated CD8+ T cells sorted from spleen or lymph node cells, collected before transplant. The nucleotides read TGTGCCAGCAGTGACCCCTCAGGGTTTATCGAGCAGTACTTC. Its protein reads: CASSDPSGFIEQYF.